This T cell receptor (beta chain) emerged from a study of blood T cell repertoires in COVID-19. The wider study: Both acute and convalescent COVID-19 samples were obtained from the United States, Italy and Spain. PBMCs, B-cell-depleted T cells, or T cells were the source of the cDNA or gDNA that made up the material.

After removal of 8 bases from V and 2 bases from J, the junction contained 3 bases not matched to a gene. CDR1 and CDR2 from the germline V gene are LGHNA and YNFKEQ. The CDR3 length is 14 residues. Original processing methods: Reference gene primer amplification yielded estimated nucleated cell counts. This table comes from immunoSEQ multiplex PCR, and its TCRdb copy is limited to in-frame clones, with some not included. From that table come the V and J calls and clone size; the DNA was used to work out D and trimming. The repertoire has 50,000 to 65,000 clones, about four fifths of them found once; the top ten carry just under 6.5%. This clone has only a few counts.

V is TRBV4-2 and J is TRBJ2-6; 7 positions match TRBD2. Sequenced sample: peripheral blood. The TCR was taken from a human donor in a cohort sampled during active COVID-19. CDR3 DNA: TGTGCCAGCCGCGGGGGTACTGGGGCCAACGTCCTGACTTTC. It yields the protein CASRGGTGANVLTF.